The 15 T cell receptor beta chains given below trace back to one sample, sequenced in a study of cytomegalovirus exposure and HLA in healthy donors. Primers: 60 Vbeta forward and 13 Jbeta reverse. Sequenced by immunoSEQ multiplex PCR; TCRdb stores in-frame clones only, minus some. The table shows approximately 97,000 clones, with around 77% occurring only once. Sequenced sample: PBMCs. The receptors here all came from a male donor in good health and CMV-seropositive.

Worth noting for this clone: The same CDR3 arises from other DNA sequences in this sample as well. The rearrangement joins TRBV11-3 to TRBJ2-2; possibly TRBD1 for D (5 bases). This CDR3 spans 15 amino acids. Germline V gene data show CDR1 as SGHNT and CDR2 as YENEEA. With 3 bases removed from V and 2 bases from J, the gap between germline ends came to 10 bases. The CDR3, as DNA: TGTGCCAGCAGCTTGGGGCAGGGAAACACCGGGGAGCTGTTTTTT. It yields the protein CASSLGQGNTGELFF. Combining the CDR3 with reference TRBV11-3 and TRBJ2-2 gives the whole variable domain EAGVVQSPRYKIIEKKQPVAFWCNPISGHNTLYWYLQNLGQGPELLIRYENEEAVDDSQLPKDRFSAERLKGVDSTLKIQPAELGDSAVYLCASSLGQGNTGELFFGEGSRLTVL.

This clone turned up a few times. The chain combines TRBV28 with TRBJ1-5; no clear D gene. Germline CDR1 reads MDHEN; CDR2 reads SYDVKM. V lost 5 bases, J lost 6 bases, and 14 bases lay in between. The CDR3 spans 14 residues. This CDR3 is CASSISGRRQPQHF. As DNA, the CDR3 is TGTGCCAGCAGTATTTCAGGTAGGCGTCAGCCCCAGCATTTT. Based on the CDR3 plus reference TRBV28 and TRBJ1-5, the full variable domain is DVKVTQSSRYLVKRTGEKVFLECVQDMDHENMFWYRQDPGLGLRLIYFSYDVKMKEKGDIPEGYSVSREKKERFSLILESASTNQTSMYLCASSISGRRQPQHFGDGTRLSIL.

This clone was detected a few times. CDR3 region: CASASGQGGTGELFF. As DNA, the CDR3 is TGTGCTAGTGCCTCGGGACAGGGGGGGACCGGGGAGCTGTTTTTT. The chain carries TRBV12-5 and TRBJ2-2, with 11 bases that match TRBD1. The germline V gene has CDR1 LGHNT and CDR2 FRNRAP. The V segment lost 7 bases and the J segment 5 bases; nucleotides outside the gene matches: 6. The CDR3 sequence is 15 residues long.

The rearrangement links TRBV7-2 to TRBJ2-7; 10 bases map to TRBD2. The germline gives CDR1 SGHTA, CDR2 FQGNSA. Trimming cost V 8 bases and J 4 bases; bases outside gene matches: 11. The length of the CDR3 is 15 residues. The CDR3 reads CASSQGLAGVYEQYF. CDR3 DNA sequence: TGTGCCAGCTCTCAGGGGCTAGCGGGAGTGTACGAGCAGTACTTC. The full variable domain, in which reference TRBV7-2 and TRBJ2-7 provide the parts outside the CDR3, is GAGVSQSPSNKVTEKGKDVELRCDPISGHTALYWYRQSLGQGLEFLIYFQGNSAPDKSGLPSDRFSAERTGGSVSTLTIQRTQQEDSAVYLCASSQGLAGVYEQYFGPGTRLTVT.

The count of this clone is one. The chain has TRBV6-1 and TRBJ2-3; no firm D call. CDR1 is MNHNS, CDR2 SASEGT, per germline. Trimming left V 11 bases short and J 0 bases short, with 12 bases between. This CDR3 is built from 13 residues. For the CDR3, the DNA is TGTGCCGGGTACAGTTTCAGCACAGATACGCAGTATTTT. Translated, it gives CAGYSFSTDTQYF.

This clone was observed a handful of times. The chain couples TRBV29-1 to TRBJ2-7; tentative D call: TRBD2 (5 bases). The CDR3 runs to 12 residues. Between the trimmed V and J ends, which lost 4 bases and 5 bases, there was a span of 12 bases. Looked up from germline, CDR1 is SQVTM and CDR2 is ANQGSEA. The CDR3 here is CSVGGGRNEQYF. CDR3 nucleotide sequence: TGCAGCGTTGGCGGAGGCCGCAACGAGCAGTACTTC.

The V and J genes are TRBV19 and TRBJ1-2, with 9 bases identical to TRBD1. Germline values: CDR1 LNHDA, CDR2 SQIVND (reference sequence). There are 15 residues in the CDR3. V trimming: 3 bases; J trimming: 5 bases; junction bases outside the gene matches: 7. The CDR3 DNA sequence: TGTGCCAGTAGTATCCAGGGACAGGGCGGTTATGGCTACACCTTC. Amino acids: CASSIQGQGGYGYTF.

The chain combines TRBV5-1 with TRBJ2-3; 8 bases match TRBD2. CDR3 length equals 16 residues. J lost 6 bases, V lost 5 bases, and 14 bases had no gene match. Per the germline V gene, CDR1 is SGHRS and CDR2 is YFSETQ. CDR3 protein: CASSFSGDSLWDTQYF. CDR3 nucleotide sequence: TGCGCCAGCAGTTTTAGCGGGGACTCTCTGTGGGATACGCAGTATTTT.

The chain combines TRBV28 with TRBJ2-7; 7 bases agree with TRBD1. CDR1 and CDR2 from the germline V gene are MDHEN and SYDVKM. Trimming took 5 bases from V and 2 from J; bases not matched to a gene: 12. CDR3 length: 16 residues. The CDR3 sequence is CASSIGNLGTAYEQYF. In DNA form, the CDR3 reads TGTGCCAGCAGTATCGGGAACCTAGGGACAGCCTACGAGCAGTACTTC.

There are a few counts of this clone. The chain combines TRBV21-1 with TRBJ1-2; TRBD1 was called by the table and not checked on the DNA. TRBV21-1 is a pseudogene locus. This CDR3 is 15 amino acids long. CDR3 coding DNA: TGTGCCAGCAGCACCCGGACAGGGGGGGACTATGGCTACACCTTC. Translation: CASSTRTGGDYGYTF.

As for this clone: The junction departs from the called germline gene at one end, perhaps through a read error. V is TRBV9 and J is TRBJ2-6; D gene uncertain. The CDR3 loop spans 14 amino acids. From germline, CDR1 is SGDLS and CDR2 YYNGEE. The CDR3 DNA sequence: TGTGCCAGCAGCGAAGAAATTTGGGCCAACGGCCTGACTTTC. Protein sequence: CASSEEIWANGLTF.

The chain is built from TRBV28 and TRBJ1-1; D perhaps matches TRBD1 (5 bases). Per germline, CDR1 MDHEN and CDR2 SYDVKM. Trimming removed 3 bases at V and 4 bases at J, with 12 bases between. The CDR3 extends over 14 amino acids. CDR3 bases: TGTGCCAGCAGTTTCCCCAGGGTTGGCACTGAAGCTTTCTTT. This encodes CASSFPRVGTEAFF. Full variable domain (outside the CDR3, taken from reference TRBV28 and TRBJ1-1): DVKVTQSSRYLVKRTGEKVFLECVQDMDHENMFWYRQDPGLGLRLIYFSYDVKMKEKGDIPEGYSVSREKKERFSLILESASTNQTSMYLCASSFPRVGTEAFFGQGTRLTVV.

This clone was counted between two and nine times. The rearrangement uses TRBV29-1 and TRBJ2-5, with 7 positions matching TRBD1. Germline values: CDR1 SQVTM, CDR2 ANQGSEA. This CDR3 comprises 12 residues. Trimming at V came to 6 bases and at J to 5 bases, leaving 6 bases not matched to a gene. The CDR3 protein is CSVRQGLETQYF. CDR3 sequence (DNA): TGCAGCGTCCGACAGGGTTTGGAGACCCAGTACTTC.

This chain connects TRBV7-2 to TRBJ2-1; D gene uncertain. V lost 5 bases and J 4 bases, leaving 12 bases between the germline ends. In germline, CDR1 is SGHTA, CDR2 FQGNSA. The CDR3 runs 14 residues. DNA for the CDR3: TGTGCCAGCAGCCTAACCCCCGCGTACAATGAGCAGTTCTTC. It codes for CASSLTPAYNEQFF. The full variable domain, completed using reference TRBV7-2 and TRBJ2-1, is GAGVSQSPSNKVTEKGKDVELRCDPISGHTALYWYRQSLGQGLEFLIYFQGNSAPDKSGLPSDRFSAERTGGSVSTLTIQRTQQEDSAVYLCASSLTPAYNEQFFGPGTRLTVL.

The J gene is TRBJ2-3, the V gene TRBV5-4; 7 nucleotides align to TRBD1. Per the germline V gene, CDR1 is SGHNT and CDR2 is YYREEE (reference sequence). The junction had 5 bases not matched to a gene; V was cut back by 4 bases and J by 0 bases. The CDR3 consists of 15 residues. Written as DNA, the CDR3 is TGTGCCAGCAGCCTACAGGGGTTGAGCACAGATACGCAGTATTTT. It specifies CASSLQGLSTDTQYF. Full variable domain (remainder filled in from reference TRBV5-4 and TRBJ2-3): ETGVTQSPTHLIKTRGQQVTLRCSSQSGHNTVSWYQQALGQGPQFIFQYYREEENGRGNFPPRFSGLQFPNYSSELNVNALELDDSALYLCASSLQGLSTDTQYFGPGTRLTVL.